The T cell receptor (beta chain) under discussion was sequenced for a study of memory CD4+ T cells and cytomegalovirus serostatus. The sort gate was single viable CD3+CD4+CD8-CD45RO+ cells for memory CD4+ T cells. Donors' CMV status reflects serum IgG against pp150, pp28, p38, p52. This CDR3 contains 12 residues. As regards this clone: Its antigen is as yet unknown.

Study-wide results and limits: About 40% of the roughly 150 known CMV-associated TCRbeta sequences appeared in CD4+ memory.

The method was immunoSEQ multiplex PCR; TCRdb's version includes in-frame clones alone and lacks a portion of them. The table shows some 46,000 clones, with approximately 80% occurring only once. The sequenced sample was memory CD4+ T cells from blood. The chain joins TRBV21-1 to TRBJ2-7; the D call of TRBD2 is as the table states it, not checked on the DNA. TRBV21-1 is a pseudogene locus. This TCR derives from an adult in good health and CMV-seronegative. The CDR3 DNA reads as TGTGCCAATAGCGGGGAGACCTACGAGCAGTACTTC. This translates into CANSGETYEQYF.